This T cell receptor (beta chain) is from a study of regulatory T cells in long-lasting Graves disease. Study-level results: Relative to newly diagnosed Graves' patients, persistent ones had lower TCR diversity. Segments TRBV28, TRBJ1-2 and TRBJ2-5 showed preferential usage in persistent disease.

CDR3 length equals 13 residues. CDR1 is MDHEN and CDR2 is SYDVKM in the germline V gene. Trimming took off 5 bases at V and 4 bases at J, with 10 bases between the two ends. The sample holds many counts of this clonotype. The antigen is unknown. CDR3 regions were amplified by Arm-PCR using iRepertoire HTBI primers to build TCR beta libraries. Per the study methods: Sequenced samples collectively carried 62 TRBV and 14 TRBJ segments. MiXCR, applied by TCRdb to the multiplex PCR reads, yields one record per CDR3 protein. The V and J calls were determined by TCRdb, not by the authors. This sample has 360,000 or so distinct CDR3 sequences, with approximately 23% found just once. Time point defined: persistent/refractory GD, antithyroid drugs over 5 years with positive TRAb. The TCR library was made from RNA that had been extracted from PBMCs in TRIzol.

This TCR was recovered from a middle-aged woman with Graves disease. The starting material was peripheral blood mononuclear cells (PBMCs), obtained when the disease was refractory, from a patient treated with antithyroid drugs. The chain combines TRBV28 with TRBJ2-3; D not certain. CDR3 DNA: TGTGCCAGCAGTCCAACCATGGCAGATACGCAGTATTTT. Translating gives CASSPTMADTQYF.